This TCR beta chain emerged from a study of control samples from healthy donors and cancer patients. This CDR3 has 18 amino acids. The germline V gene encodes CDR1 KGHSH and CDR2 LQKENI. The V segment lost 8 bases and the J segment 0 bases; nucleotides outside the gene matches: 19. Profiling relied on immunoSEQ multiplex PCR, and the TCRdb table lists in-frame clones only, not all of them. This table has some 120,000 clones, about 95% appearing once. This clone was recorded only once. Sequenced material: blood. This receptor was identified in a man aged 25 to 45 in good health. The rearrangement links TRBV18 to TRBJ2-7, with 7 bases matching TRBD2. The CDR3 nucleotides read TGTGCCAGCGCCCGGGGGATAGGGGAGGGTACCCTCTCCTACGAGCAGTACTTC. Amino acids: CASARGIGEGTLSYEQYF.